The clone carrying this TCR beta chain showed up many times. The antigen is not known. Total RNA extraction produced at least 6 micrograms (per sample) for the study. These data come from a study of blood T cells in healthy people across ages. Across the study: When template switching was applied, about one barcoded beta molecule was captured per two T cells. The study, taken as a whole, reports: Whereas aged donors had fewer naive CD4+ cells, long-lived donors had more of them and higher diversity.

Next came a second PCR, run for about 6 to 12 cycles, which used a sample-barcoded 5' primer along with a J-beta primer mix. Every single cDNA molecule received a tag from a template-switch adaptor with 12 random nucleotides. TCRdb reanalysed the 5' RACE reads using MiXCR and keeps one entry per CDR3 protein. The sample has around 870,000 distinct CDR3 sequences, 25% to 30% seen once; the top ten hold 17%. The specimen was blood. The clonotype originates from a woman of 80 years or more in good health.

This chain's CDR3 is CASSPMGARGGVSGANVLTF. CDR3 nucleotide sequence: TGTGCCAGCAGTCCGATGGGGGCGCGAGGCGGGGTATCTGGGGCCAACGTCCTGACTTTC. The V gene is TRBV6-2 or TRBV6-3, the J gene TRBJ2-6; D might be TRBD1 or TRBD2, each matching 6 bases. The V and J ends lost 5 bases and 1 base respectively, with 24 bases between them. Germline V gives CDR1 MNHEY, CDR2 SVGEGT. The CDR3 covers 20 residues.